These 18 T cell receptor beta chains originate from one sample sequenced in a study of long-term antiretroviral therapy in people with HIV. The run of the v3.0 immunoSEQ assay was at survey level. The protocol was immunoSEQ multiplex PCR, while the TCRdb copy is restricted to in-frame clones and leaves out a portion. The data contain 25,000 to 30,000 clones, 84% of them singletons. The sample was unsorted PBMCs, taken 0.4 years after starting antiretroviral therapy. These receptors all come from a man between 18 and 29 years old with HIV.

The chain combines TRBV6-5 with TRBJ1-4; D call uncertain. Germline V gives CDR1 MNHEY, CDR2 SVGAGI. The CDR3 is 13 amino acids. The V end lost 5 bases, the J end lost 8 bases, and 12 bases lay between the germline ends. CDR3 coding DNA: TGTGCCAGCAGTCCCAACCTTAGGGAAAAACTGTTTTTT. This codes for CASSPNLREKLFF.

The chain couples TRBV13 to TRBJ1-1; no reliable D call. The length of the CDR3 is 14 residues. Deletions cut 5 bases from V and 5 bases from J, with 15 bases between. Looked up from germline, CDR1 is PRHDT and CDR2 is FYEKMQ (reference sequence). The CDR3: CASSPFVVGTEAFF. For the CDR3, the DNA is TGTGCCAGCAGCCCCTTTGTTGTAGGGACTGAAGCTTTCTTT.

This chain joins TRBV28 and TRBJ1-1; D is unresolved. V was cut by 4 bases and J by 5 bases, with 20 bases left in between. Germline CDR1 reads MDHEN; CDR2 reads SYDVKM. The length of the CDR3 is 16 residues. This CDR3 reads CASSSAVEVRRTEAFF. In DNA, the CDR3 is TGTGCCAGCAGTTCCGCGGTCGAGGTGAGGAGGACTGAAGCTTTCTTT.

CDR3: CASSPLLGFAGVVGTGELFF. The CDR3 DNA follows: TGCGCCAGCAGTCCCCTCCTAGGTTTCGCGGGGGTCGTCGGCACCGGGGAGCTGTTTTTT. The rearrangement links TRBV23-1 to TRBJ2-2; 7 bases agree with TRBD2. TRBV23-1 is sorted into the ORF group, with uncertain function. With V trimmed by 4 bases and J by 4 bases, 21 bases remained unmatched. The CDR3 consists of 20 residues.

This chain connects TRBV2 to TRBJ2-2, with 8 bases that match TRBD1. The CDR3 has 14 amino acids. Germline V gene data show CDR1 as SNHLY and CDR2 as FYNNEI. The trim removed 4 bases at V and 6 bases at J, leaving 4 bases unmatched. This CDR3 reads CASSATGVAGELFF. DNA for the CDR3: TGTGCCAGCAGTGCGACAGGGGTGGCCGGGGAGCTGTTTTTT.

This rearrangement joins TRBV5-1 to TRBJ1-1, with D unresolved. The germline V gene encodes CDR1 SGHRS and CDR2 YFSETQ. V shed 1 base and J shed 6 bases, with 10 bases lying between them. This CDR3 has 13 residues. The DNA for the CDR3 is TGCGCCAGCAGCTTGATTTGGCCGGCTGAAGCTTTCTTT. Its protein product is CASSLIWPAEAFF.

This clone was picked up a small number of times. V gene TRBV6-5 combines with J gene TRBJ1-2; TRBD1 might be the D (5 bases). In germline, CDR1 is MNHEY, CDR2 SVGAGI. The length of the CDR3 is 14 residues. Trimming shortened V by 5 bases and J by 0 bases, and 10 bases separated the two germline ends. The CDR3 loop is CASSRGRPNYGYTF. The CDR3 DNA sequence: TGTGCCAGCAGTAGGGGCAGACCTAACTATGGCTACACCTTC.

This chain uses TRBV19 with TRBJ2-1; 11 nucleotides line up with TRBD2. CDR1 and CDR2 from the germline V gene are LNHDA and SQIVND (reference sequence). The CDR3 has 18 amino acids. V lost 5 bases to trimming and J lost 0 bases; unmatched junction nucleotides: 9. CDR3 coding DNA: TGTGCCAGTAGTCTTACTAGCGGGGGACCAAGCTCCTACAATGAGCAGTTCTTC. Its translation is CASSLTSGGPSSYNEQFF.

J is TRBJ1-1 and V is TRBV7-9; weak D call: TRBD1 (6 bases). CDR3 size: 12 residues. The germline V and J ends were trimmed by 1 base and 11 bases, with 11 bases remaining between them. Germline CDR1 SEHNR, CDR2 FQNEAQ (reference sequence). The CDR3 bases are TGTGCCAGCAGCTTAGTTGGGGGGGCGGCTTTCTTT. Its translation: CASSLVGGAAFF. Full variable domain (outside the CDR3, taken from reference TRBV7-9 and TRBJ1-1): DTGVSQNPRHKITKRGQNVTFRCDPISEHNRLYWYRQTLGQGPEFLTYFQNEAQLEKSRLLSDRFSAERPKGSFSTLEIQRTEQGDSAMYLCASSLVGGAAFFGQGTRLTVV.

The rearrangement uses TRBV10-3 and TRBJ1-5, with a weak D call TRBD1 (6 bases). CDR3 size: 14 residues. V was pared by 5 bases and J by 7 bases, with 15 bases between. The germline CDR1 and CDR2 sequences are ENHRY and SYGVKD. In DNA, the CDR3 is TGTGCCATCAGTCGTAAGGGGGGAGACCAGCCCCAGCATTTT. Translated, it gives CAISRKGGDQPQHF.

This clone appeared a single time. V and J are TRBV5-5 and TRBJ1-4; D remains unclear. The CDR3 consists of 11 residues. Looked up from germline, CDR1 is SGHKS and CDR2 is YYEKEE (reference sequence). V lost 4 bases and J lost 8, with 6 bases in between. CDR3 coding DNA: TGTGCCAGCAGCCTAGGGGAAAAACTGTTTTTT. This gives the protein CASSLGEKLFF.

The chain carries TRBV5-4 and TRBJ1-1; 7 nucleotides align to TRBD1. J lost 11 bases, V lost 4 bases, and 14 bases had no gene match. The CDR3 has 14 residues. The V gene's germline CDR1 is SGHNT and CDR2 YYREEE (reference sequence). The CDR3 here is CASSPSLGGGEAFF. The CDR3 nucleotides read TGTGCCAGCAGCCCCTCCTTGGGAGGGGGCGAGGCTTTCTTT.

The chain links TRBV4-2 to TRBJ1-4; 7 positions match TRBD1. V trimming: 2 bases; J trimming: 5 bases; junction bases outside the gene matches: 5. The CDR3 loop spans 15 amino acids. Germline values: CDR1 LGHNA, CDR2 YNFKEQ. CDR3 sequence (DNA): TGTGCCAGCAGCCAACCTGGAGGGGGCAATGAAAAACTGTTTTTT. It translates to CASSQPGGGNEKLFF.

The CDR3 region has the DNA TGTGCTAGTGGTTTGGGCGGACAGGCCAGCTCCTACGAGCAGTACTTC. This gives the protein CASGLGGQASSYEQYF. This chain uses TRBV12-5 with TRBJ2-7, with TRBD1 matching over 7 bases. The CDR3 extends over 16 amino acids. Germline assignment: CDR1 LGHNT and CDR2 FRNRAP. V lost 1 base and J lost 0; bases outside the gene matches: 6.

This clone was seen only a few times. This CDR3 reads CASSQESAGGGELFF. In DNA form, the CDR3 reads TGTGCCAGCAGCCAAGAATCCGCCGGGGGCGGGGAGCTGTTTTTT. The gene calls are TRBV4-2 and TRBJ2-2; maybe TRBD2 (6 bases). CDR1 is LGHNA and CDR2 is YNFKEQ in the germline V gene. CDR3 length: 15 residues. V was pared by 0 bases and J by 7 bases, with 12 bases between.

The CDR3 region has the DNA TGTGCCAGCAGCTCGAATGTGAGGAATGAGCAGTTCTTC. It encodes CASSSNVRNEQFF. J is TRBJ2-1 and V is TRBV7-6, with D unclear. Trimming stripped 4 bases from V and 7 bases from J, with 11 bases between. The CDR3 length is 13 residues. Germline V gene data show CDR1 as SGHVS and CDR2 as FNYEAQ.

The rearrangement links TRBV6-1 to TRBJ2-7, with 13 bases aligning to TRBD2. The junction had 7 bases not matched to a gene; V was cut back by 7 bases and J by 4 bases. CDR1 and CDR2 from the germline V gene are MNHNS and SASEGT. This CDR3 region has 15 residues. The CDR3 DNA reads as TGTGCCAGCACTGTACGGGGACTAGCGGGGTACGAGCAGTACTTC. It is translated as CASTVRGLAGYEQYF.

This chain links TRBV4-2 with TRBJ1-5; tentative D call: TRBD1 (5 bases). The CDR3 totals 17 residues. Trimming removed 1 base from V and 0 bases from J, with 13 bases in between. Germline V gene sequence: CDR1 LGHNA, CDR2 YNFKEQ. In DNA, the CDR3 is TGTGCCAGCAGCCAAGGGATTCAGGGTTATAGCAATCAGCCCCAGCATTTT. It encodes CASSQGIQGYSNQPQHF.